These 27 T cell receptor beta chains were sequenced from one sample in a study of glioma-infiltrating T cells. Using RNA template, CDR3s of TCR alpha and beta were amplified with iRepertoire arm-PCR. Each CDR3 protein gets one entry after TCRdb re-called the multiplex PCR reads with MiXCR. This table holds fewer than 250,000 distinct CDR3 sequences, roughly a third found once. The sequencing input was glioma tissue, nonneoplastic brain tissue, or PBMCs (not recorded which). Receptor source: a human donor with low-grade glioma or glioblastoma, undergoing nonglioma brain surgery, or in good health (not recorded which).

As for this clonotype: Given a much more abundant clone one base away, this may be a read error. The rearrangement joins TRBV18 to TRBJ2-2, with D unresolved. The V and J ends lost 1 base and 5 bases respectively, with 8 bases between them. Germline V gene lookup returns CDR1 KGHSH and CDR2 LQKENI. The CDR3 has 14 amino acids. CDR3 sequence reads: CASSPLQWTGELFF. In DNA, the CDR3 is TGTGCCAGCTCACCACTCCAGTGGACCGGGGAGCTGTTTTTT.

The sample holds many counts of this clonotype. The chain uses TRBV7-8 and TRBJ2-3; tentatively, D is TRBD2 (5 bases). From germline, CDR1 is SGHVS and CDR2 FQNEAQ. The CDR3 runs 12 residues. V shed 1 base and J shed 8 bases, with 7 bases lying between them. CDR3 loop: CASSLGAATQYF. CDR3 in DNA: TGTGCCAGCAGCTTAGGAGCGGCTACGCAGTATTTT.

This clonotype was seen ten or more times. The CDR3 coding sequence is TGCAGCGGTCGGATATTCCAAGAGACCCAGTACTTC. It is translated as CSGRIFQETQYF. The V and J genes are TRBV29-1 and TRBJ2-5; D call uncertain. The germline V and J ends were trimmed by 7 bases and 1 base, with 10 bases remaining between them. Germline V gene lookup returns CDR1 SQVTM and CDR2 ANQGSEA. CDR3 length: 12 amino acids.

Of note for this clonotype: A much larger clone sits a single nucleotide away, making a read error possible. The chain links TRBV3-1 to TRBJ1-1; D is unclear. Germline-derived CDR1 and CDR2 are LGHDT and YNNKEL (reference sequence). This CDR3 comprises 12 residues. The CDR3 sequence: CASGQEKAKAFF. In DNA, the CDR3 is TGTGCCAGCGGCCAAGAGAAGGCGAAAGCTTTCTTT.

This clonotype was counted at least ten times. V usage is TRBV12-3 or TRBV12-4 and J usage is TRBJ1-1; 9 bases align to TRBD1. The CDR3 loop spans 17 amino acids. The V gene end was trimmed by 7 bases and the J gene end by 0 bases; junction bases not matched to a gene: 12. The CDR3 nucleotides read TGTGCCAGCAAGGAGGACAGGGGCGCTACCATGAACACTGAAGCTTTCTTT. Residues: CASKEDRGATMNTEAFF.

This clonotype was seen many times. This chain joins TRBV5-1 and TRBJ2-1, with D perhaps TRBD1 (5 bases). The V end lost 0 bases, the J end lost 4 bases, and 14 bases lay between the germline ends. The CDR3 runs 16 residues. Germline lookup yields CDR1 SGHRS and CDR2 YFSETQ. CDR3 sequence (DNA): TGCGCCAGCAGCTTGGACCTCTCGCAGGGTTACAATGAGCAGTTCTTC. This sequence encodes CASSLDLSQGYNEQFF.

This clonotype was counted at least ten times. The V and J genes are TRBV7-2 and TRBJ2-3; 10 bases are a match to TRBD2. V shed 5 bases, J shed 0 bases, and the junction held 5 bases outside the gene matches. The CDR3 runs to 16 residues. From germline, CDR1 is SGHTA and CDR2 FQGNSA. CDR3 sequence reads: CASSRLTSGSTDTQYF. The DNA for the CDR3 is TGTGCCAGCAGCCGATTGACTAGCGGGAGCACAGATACGCAGTATTTT.

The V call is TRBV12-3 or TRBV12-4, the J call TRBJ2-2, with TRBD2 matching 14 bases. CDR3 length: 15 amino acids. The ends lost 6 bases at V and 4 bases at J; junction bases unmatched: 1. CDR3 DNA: TGTGCCAGCAGGGGACTAGCGGGAGTCACCGGGGAGCTGTTTTTT. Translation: CASRGLAGVTGELFF.

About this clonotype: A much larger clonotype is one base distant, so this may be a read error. CDR3 sequence reads: CASSESRDRPQAFF. The CDR3 DNA follows: TGCGCCAGCAGTGAGAGCCGGGACAGGCCTCAAGCTTTCTTT. V is TRBV10-2 and J is TRBJ1-1; 8 bases fit TRBD1. CDR1 is WSHSY and CDR2 is SAAADI in the germline V gene. Unmatched junction bases numbered 8, after V lost 2 bases and J lost 9 bases. This CDR3 region has 14 residues.

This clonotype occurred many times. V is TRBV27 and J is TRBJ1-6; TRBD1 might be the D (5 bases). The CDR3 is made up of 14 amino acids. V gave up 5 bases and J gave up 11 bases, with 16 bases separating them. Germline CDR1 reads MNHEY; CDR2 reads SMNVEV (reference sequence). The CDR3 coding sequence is TGTGCCAGCAGTACGCCGGGACCTTCTGCACCCCTCCACTTT. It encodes CASSTPGPSAPLHF.

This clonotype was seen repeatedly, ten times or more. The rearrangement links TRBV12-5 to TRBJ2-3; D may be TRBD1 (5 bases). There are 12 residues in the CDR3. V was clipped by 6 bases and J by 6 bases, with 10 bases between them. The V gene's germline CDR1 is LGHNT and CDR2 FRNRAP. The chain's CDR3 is CASGPDSDTQYF. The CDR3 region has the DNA TGTGCTAGTGGCCCAGACAGTGATACGCAGTATTTT.

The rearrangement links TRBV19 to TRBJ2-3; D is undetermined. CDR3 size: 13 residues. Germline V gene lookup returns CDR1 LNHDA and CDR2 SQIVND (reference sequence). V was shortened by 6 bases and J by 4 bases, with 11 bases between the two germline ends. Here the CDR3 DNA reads TGTGCCAGTAGCCCGTCCAGCTCAGATACGCAGTATTTT. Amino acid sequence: CASSPSSSDTQYF.

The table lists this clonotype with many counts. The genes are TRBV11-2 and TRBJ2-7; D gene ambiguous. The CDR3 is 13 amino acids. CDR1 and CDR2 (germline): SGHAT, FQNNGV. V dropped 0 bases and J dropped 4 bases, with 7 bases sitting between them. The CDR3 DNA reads TGTGCCAGCAGCTTAGATCCGGGTTACGAGCAGTACTTC. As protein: CASSLDPGYEQYF.

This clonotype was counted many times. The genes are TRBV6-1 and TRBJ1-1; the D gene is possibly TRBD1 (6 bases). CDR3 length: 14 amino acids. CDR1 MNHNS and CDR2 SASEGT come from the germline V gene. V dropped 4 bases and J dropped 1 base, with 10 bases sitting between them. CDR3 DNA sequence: TGTGCCAGCAGTGTCCAGGGGCGGAACACTGAAGCTTTCTTT. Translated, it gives CASSVQGRNTEAFF.

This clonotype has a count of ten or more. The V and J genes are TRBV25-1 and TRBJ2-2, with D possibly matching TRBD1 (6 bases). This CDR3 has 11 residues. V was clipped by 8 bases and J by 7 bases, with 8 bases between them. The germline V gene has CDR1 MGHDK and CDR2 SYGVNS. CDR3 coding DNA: TGTGCCAGCCGAGGGGGCGGGGAGCTGTTTTTT. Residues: CASRGGGELFF.

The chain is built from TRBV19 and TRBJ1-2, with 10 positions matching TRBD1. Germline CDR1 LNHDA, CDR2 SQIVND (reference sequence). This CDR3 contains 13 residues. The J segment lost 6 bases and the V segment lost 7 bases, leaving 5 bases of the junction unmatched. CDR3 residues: CASISGQGNGYTF. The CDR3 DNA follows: TGTGCCAGTATCTCGGGACAGGGGAATGGCTACACCTTC.

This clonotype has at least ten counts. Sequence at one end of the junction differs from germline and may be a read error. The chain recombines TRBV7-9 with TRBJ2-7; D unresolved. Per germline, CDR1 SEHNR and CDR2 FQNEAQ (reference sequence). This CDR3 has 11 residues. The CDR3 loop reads CASTLSDEQYF. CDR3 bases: TGTGCCAGCACCCTCTCCGACGAGCAGTACTTC. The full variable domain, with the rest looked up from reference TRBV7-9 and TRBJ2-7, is DTGVSQNPRHKITKRGQNVTFRCDPISEHNRLYWYRQTLGQGPEFLTYFQNEAQLEKSRLLSDRFSAERPKGSFSTLEIQRTEQGDSAMYLCASTLSDEQYFGPGTRLTVT.

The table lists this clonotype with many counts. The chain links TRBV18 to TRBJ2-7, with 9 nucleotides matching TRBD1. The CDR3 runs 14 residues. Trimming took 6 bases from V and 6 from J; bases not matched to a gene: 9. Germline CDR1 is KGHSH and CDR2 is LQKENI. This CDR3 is CASSRGTGRGEQYF. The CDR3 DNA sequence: TGTGCCAGCTCCCGCGGGACAGGGAGAGGCGAGCAGTACTTC.

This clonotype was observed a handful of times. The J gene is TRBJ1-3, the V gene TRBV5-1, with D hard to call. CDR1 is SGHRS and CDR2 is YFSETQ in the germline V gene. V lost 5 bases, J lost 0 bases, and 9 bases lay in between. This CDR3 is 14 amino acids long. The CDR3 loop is CASRFGFSGNTIYF. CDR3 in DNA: TGCGCCAGCAGGTTCGGATTCTCTGGAAACACCATATATTTT.

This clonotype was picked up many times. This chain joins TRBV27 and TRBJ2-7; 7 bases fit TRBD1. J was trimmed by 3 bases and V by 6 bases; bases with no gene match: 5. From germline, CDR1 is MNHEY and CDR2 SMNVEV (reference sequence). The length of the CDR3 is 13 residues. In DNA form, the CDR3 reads TGTGCCAGCAGCCGGGACAGAGACTACGAGCAGTACTTC. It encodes CASSRDRDYEQYF.

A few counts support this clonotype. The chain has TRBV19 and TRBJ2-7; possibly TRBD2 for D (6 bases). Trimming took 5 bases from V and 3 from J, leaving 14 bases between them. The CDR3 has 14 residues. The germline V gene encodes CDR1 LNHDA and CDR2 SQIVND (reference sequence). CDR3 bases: TGTGCCAGTAGTTGGGGACTGAACAACTACGAGCAGTACTTC. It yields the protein CASSWGLNNYEQYF.

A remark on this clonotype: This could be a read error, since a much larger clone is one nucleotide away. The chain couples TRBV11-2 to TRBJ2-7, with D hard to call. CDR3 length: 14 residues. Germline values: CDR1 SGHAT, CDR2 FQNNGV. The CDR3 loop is CAGSFEDGPQEQYF. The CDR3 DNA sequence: TGTGCCGGCAGCTTTGAGGACGGCCCTCAGGAGCAGTACTTC.

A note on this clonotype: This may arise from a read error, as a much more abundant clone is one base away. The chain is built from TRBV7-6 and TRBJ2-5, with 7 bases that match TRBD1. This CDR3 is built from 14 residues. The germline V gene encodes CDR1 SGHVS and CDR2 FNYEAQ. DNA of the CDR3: TGTGCCAACAGCCCTTGGGACAGTTTTGGGACCCAGTACTTC. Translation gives CANSPWDSFGTQYF.

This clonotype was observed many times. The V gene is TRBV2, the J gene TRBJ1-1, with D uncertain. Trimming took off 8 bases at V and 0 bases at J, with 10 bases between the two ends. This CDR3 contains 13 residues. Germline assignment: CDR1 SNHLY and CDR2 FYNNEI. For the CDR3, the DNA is TGTGCCAGCGGCCTCAATTTGAACACTGAAGCTTTCTTT. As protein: CASGLNLNTEAFF.

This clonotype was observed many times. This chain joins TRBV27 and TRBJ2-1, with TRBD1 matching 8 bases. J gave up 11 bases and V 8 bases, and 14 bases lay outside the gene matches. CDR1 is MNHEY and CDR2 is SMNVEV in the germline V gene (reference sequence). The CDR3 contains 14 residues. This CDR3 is CASYPLVGTGQQFF. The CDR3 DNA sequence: TGTGCCAGCTACCCCTTAGTGGGGACAGGACAGCAGTTCTTC.

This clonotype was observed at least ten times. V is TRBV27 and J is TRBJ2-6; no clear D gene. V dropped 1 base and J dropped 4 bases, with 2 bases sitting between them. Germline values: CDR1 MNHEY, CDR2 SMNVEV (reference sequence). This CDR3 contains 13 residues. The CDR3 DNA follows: TGTGCCAGCAGTTTATTGGGGGCCAACGTCCTGACTTTC. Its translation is CASSLLGANVLTF. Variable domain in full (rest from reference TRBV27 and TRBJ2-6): EAQVTQNPRYLITVTGKKLTVTCSQNMNHEYMSWYRQDPGLGLRQIYYSMNVEVTDKGDVPEGYKVSRKEKRNFPLILESPSPNQTSLYFCASSLLGANVLTFGAGSRLTVL.

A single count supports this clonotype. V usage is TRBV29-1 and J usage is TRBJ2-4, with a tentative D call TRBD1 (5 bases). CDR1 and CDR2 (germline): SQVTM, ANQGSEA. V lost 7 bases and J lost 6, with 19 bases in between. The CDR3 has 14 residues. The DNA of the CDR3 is TGCAGCGCCACACACGGTTCAGGGCTAAACATTCAGTACTTC. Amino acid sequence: CSATHGSGLNIQYF.